The 10 T cell receptor beta chains below come from one sample, sequenced in a study of T cells in Graves' hyperthyroidism and ophthalmopathy. TCR beta CDR3 regions were amplified from RNA. The TCR CDR3 was amplified in a first-round RT-PCR using the HTBI primer set. MiXCR, applied by TCRdb to the multiplex PCR reads, yields one record per CDR3 protein. The sample carries 550,000 to 800,000 distinct CDR3 sequences, around a sixth recorded once. What was sequenced was blood. The origin of the receptors is a man aged 50-59 years with Graves' hyperthyroidism.

In this sample, this clonotype turned up a few times. The rearrangement joins TRBV4-1 to TRBJ2-7; maybe TRBD2 (6 bases). The CDR3 runs 16 residues. The germline V gene has CDR1 MGHRA and CDR2 YSYEKL. The V gene lost 4 bases and the J gene lost 3 bases, with 19 bases spanning the gap. DNA for the CDR3: TGCGCCAGCAGCCCGGGGCTGGAGGGACCACTCTACGAGCAGTACTTC. Protein sequence: CASSPGLEGPLYEQYF.

The sample holds many counts of this clonotype. The rearrangement links TRBV6-1 to TRBJ1-5; no clear D gene. The germline V gene has CDR1 MNHNS and CDR2 SASEGT. Trimming shortened V by 6 bases and J by 0 bases, and 12 bases separated the two germline ends. CDR3 length: 15 residues. CDR3 nucleotide sequence: TGTGCCAGCAGCCTTAGAGTGAATAGCAATCAGCCCCAGCATTTT. It codes for CASSLRVNSNQPQHF.

This clonotype was picked up many times. This chain links TRBV11-1 with TRBJ2-7, with TRBD2 matching 8 bases. The CDR3 is made up of 14 amino acids. Germline trimming cut 6 bases from V and 3 bases from J; bases unmatched to any gene: 7. Germline V lookup: CDR1 SGHAT, CDR2 FQDESV (reference sequence). As DNA, the CDR3 is TGTGCCAGCAGTCCGACTAGCGTATACTACGAGCAGTACTTC. This encodes CASSPTSVYYEQYF.

The rearrangement uses TRBV7-2 and TRBJ2-1, with no clear D. The V gene lost 0 bases and the J gene lost 0 bases, with 21 bases spanning the gap. CDR1 SGHTA and CDR2 FQGNSA come from the germline V gene. CDR3 length: 20 amino acids. CDR3 loop: CASSLAGWGTILSSYNEQFF. In DNA, the CDR3 is TGTGCCAGCAGCTTAGCAGGGTGGGGAACAATATTGAGCTCCTACAATGAGCAGTTCTTC.

In this sample, this clonotype turned up many times. The gene calls are TRBV28 and TRBJ2-7; possible D gene TRBD1, 6 bases. This CDR3 spans 16 amino acids. Germline V CDR1 and CDR2: MDHEN, SYDVKM. The V and J ends lost 4 bases and 3 bases respectively, with 19 bases between them. The CDR3 DNA sequence: TGTGCCAGCAGTTCAACATACAGGGCGACGCTCTACGAGCAGTACTTC. Its translation is CASSSTYRATLYEQYF.

This clonotype occurred many times. This chain joins TRBV2 and TRBJ2-3; 7 nucleotides agree with TRBD2. Per the germline V gene, CDR1 is SNHLY and CDR2 is FYNNEI. The ends lost 3 bases at V and 0 bases at J; junction bases unmatched: 6. The CDR3 is 16 residues long. CDR3 in DNA: TGTGCCAGCAGTGATTTCTCTAGCGGTAGCACAGATACGCAGTATTTT. Protein product: CASSDFSSGSTDTQYF.

This clonotype was detected ten times or more. The rearrangement links TRBV7-9 to TRBJ1-4; no definite D call. The germline V gene has CDR1 SEHNR and CDR2 FQNEAQ (reference sequence). The CDR3 runs 14 residues. Trimming removed 5 bases at V and 6 bases at J, with 13 bases between. The CDR3 loop is CASSKERADEKLFF. CDR3 nucleotides: TGTGCCAGCAGCAAGGAAAGGGCGGATGAAAAACTGTTTTTT.

This clonotype was observed a few times. The V gene is TRBV9, the J gene TRBJ2-2; 10 bases are shared with TRBD2. Trimming cost V 7 bases and J 5 bases; bases outside gene matches: 8. This CDR3 is 15 amino acids long. Germline CDR1 is SGDLS and CDR2 is YYNGEE. The CDR3 nucleotides are TGTGCCAGCGGAATAGCGGGAGGAGTAACCGGGGAGCTGTTTTTT. Protein sequence: CASGIAGGVTGELFF.

This clonotype has only a few counts. The V and J genes are TRBV19 and TRBJ2-1, with 9 bases identical to TRBD2. J was trimmed by 8 bases and V by 2 bases; bases with no gene match: 10. This CDR3 comprises 16 residues. Germline V gene lookup returns CDR1 LNHDA and CDR2 SQIVND (reference sequence). The CDR3 protein is CASSITPGLAFHEQFF. DNA for the CDR3: TGTGCCAGTAGTATAACCCCGGGACTAGCATTCCATGAGCAGTTCTTC.

This clonotype was seen ten or more times. The chain links TRBV9 to TRBJ2-1; D might be TRBD2 (6 bases). There are 13 residues in the CDR3. V was shortened by 0 bases and J by 8 bases, with 9 bases between the two germline ends. The germline V gene has CDR1 SGDLS and CDR2 YYNGEE. CDR3 sequence reads: CASSVGPGDEQFF. In nucleotides, the CDR3 is TGTGCCAGCAGCGTAGGACCGGGGGATGAGCAGTTCTTC.